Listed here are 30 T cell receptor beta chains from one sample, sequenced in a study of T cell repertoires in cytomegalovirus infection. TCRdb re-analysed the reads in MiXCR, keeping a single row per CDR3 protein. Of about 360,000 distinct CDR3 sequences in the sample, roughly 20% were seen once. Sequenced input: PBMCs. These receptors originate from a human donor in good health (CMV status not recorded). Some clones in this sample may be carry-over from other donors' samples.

CDR3 region: CASSMSGSNEQFF. In nucleotides, the CDR3 is TGTGCCAGCAGCATGAGCGGGAGCAATGAGCAGTTCTTC. The chain is built from TRBV7-9 and TRBJ2-1, with 8 bases matching TRBD2. J gave up 6 bases and V 5 bases, and 3 bases lay outside the gene matches. The CDR3 spans 13 residues. Germline V gene lookup returns CDR1 SEHNR and CDR2 FQNEAQ (reference sequence).

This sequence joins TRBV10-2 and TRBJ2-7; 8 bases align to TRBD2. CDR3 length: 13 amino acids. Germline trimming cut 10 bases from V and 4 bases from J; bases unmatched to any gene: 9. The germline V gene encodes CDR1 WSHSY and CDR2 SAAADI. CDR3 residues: CATLGRGWYEQYF. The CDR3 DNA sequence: TGCGCCACCCTCGGGAGGGGATGGTACGAGCAGTACTTC.

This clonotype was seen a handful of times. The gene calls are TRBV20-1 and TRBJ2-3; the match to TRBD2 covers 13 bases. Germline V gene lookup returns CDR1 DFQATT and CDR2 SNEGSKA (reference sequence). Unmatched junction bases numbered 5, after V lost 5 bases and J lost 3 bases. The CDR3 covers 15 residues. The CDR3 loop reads CSALGLAGVTDTQYF. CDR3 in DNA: TGCAGTGCTCTAGGACTAGCGGGGGTTACAGATACGCAGTATTTT.

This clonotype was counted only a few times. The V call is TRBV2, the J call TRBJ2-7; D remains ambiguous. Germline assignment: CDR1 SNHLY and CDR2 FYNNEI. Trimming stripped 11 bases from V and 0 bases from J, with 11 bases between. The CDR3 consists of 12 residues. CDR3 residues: CAFGLYSYEQYF. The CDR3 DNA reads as TGTGCCTTCGGGTTATACTCCTACGAGCAGTACTTC.

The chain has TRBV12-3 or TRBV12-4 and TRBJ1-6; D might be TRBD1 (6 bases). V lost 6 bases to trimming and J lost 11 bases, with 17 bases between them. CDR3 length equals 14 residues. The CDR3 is CASSPDGGTTPLHF. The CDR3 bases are TGTGCCAGCAGCCCCGACGGGGGCACTACACCCCTCCACTTT.

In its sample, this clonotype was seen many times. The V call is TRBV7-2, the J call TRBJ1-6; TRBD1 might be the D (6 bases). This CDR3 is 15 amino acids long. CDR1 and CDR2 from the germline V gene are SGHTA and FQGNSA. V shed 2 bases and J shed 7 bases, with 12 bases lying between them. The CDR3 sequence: CASSLRGVLNSPLHF. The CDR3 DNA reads TGTGCCAGCAGCTTAAGGGGGGTACTCAATTCACCCCTCCACTTT.

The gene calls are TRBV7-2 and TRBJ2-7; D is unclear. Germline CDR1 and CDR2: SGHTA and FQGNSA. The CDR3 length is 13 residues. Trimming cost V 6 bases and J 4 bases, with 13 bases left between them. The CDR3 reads CASSYRAPYEQYF. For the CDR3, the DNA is TGTGCCAGCAGTTACAGAGCGCCGTACGAGCAGTACTTC.

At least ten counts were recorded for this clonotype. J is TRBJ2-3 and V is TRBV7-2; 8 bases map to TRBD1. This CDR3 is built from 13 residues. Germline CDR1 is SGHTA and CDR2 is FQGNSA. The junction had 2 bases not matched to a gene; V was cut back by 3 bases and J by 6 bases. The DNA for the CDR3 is TGTGCCAGCAGCTTGGACAGGGCGGATACGCAGTATTTT. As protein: CASSLDRADTQYF.

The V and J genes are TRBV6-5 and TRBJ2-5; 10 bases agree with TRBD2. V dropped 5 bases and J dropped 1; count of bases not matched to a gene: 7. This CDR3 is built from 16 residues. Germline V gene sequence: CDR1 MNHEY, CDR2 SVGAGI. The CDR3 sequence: CASSPRTSGAQETQYF. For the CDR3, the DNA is TGTGCCAGCAGTCCCCGGACTAGCGGAGCCCAAGAGACCCAGTACTTC.

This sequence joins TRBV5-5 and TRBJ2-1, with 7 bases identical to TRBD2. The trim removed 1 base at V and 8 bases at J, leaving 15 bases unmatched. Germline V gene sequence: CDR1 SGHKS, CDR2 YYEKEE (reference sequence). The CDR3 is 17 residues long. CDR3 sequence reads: CASSLSVSGGSWYEQFF. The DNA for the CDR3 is TGTGCCAGCAGCTTGAGTGTATCCGGGGGGAGCTGGTATGAGCAGTTCTTC.

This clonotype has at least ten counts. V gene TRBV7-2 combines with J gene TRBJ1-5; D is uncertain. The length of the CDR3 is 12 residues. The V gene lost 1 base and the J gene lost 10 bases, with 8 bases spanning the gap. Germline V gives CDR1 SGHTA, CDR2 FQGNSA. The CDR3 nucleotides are TGTGCCAGCAGCTTAGGTTTGACTCCCCAGCATTTT. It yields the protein CASSLGLTPQHF.

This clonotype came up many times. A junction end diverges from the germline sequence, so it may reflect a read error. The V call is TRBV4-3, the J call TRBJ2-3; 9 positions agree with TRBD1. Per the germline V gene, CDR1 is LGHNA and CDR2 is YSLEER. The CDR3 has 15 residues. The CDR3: CASGHRDRATDTQYF. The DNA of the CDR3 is TGCGCCAGCGGCCACCGGGACAGGGCGACAGATACGCAGTATTTT.

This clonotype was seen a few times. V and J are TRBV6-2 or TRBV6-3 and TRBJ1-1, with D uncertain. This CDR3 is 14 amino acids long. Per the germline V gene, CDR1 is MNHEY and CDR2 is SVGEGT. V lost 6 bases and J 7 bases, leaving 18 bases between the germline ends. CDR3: CASSRVSGQNEAFF. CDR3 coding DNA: TGTGCCAGCAGCCGCGTATCCGGGCAGAATGAAGCTTTCTTT.

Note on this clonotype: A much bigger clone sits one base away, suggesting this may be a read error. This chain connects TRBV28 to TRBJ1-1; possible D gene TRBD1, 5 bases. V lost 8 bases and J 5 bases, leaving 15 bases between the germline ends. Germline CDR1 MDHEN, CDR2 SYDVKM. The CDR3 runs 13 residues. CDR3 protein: CASRHRWRTEAFF. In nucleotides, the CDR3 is TGTGCCAGCCGTCACAGGTGGCGGACTGAAGCTTTCTTT.

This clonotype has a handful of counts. The CDR3 loop reads CSARGPGSTDTQYF. CDR3 sequence (DNA): TGCAGTGCTAGAGGCCCGGGGTCCACAGATACGCAGTATTTT. This rearrangement joins TRBV20-1 to TRBJ2-3; maybe TRBD2 (5 bases). Trimming removed 1 base at V and 2 bases at J, with 10 bases between. Germline V gene sequence: CDR1 DFQATT, CDR2 SNEGSKA (reference sequence). The CDR3 extends over 14 amino acids.

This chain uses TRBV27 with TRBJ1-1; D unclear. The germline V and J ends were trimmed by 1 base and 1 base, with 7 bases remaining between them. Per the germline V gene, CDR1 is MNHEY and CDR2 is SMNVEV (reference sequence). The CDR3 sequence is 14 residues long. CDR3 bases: TGTGCCAGCAGTTTATTACAAAGGAACACTGAAGCTTTCTTT. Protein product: CASSLLQRNTEAFF.

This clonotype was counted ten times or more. The CDR3 protein is CASSKVRNSYNEQFF. CDR3 coding DNA: TGTGCCAGCAGTAAGGTGAGGAACTCCTACAATGAGCAGTTCTTC. The chain links TRBV6-1 to TRBJ2-1, with no clear D. V was cut by 5 bases and J by 0 bases, with 11 bases left in between. Germline CDR1 MNHNS, CDR2 SASEGT. This CDR3 has 15 amino acids.

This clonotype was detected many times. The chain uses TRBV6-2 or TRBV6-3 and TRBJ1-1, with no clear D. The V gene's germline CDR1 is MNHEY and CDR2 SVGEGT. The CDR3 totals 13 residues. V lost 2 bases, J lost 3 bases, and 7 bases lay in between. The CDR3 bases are TGTGCCAGCAGTTACCGGAGGGACACTGAAGCTTTCTTT. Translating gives CASSYRRDTEAFF.

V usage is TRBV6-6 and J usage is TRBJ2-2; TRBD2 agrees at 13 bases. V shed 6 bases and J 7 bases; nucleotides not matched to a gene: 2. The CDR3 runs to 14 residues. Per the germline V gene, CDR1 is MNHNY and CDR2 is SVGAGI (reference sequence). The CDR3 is CASSRLAGGGELFF. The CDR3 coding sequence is TGTGCCAGCAGCCGACTAGCGGGAGGCGGGGAGCTGTTTTTT.

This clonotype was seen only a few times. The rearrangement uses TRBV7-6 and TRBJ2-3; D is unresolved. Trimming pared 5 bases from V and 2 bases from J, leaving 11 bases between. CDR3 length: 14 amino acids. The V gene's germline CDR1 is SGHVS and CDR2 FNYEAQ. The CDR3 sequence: CASSVQEFTDTQYF. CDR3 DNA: TGTGCCAGCAGCGTCCAAGAATTCACAGATACGCAGTATTTT.

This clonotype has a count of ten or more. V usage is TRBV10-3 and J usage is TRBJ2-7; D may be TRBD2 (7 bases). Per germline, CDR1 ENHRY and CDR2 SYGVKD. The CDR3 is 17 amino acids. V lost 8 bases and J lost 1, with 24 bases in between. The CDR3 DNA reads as TGTGCCATCGGGCCCGATAAGACGGGGGGCAGATCCTACGAGCAGTACTTC. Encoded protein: CAIGPDKTGGRSYEQYF.

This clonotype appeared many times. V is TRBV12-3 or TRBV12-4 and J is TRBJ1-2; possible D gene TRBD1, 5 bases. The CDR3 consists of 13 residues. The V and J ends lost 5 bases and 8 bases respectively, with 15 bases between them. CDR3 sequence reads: CASSPEPRGGYTF. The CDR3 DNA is TGTGCCAGCAGTCCGGAACCTCGGGGGGGCTACACCTTC.

For the CDR3, the DNA is TGTGCCAGCAGCTTAGTTCCAGGGAACACTGAAGCTTTCTTT. It specifies CASSLVPGNTEAFF. This chain uses TRBV7-2 with TRBJ1-1; no reliable D call. The CDR3 extends over 14 amino acids. In germline, CDR1 is SGHTA, CDR2 FQGNSA. Trimming stripped 1 base from V and 1 base from J, with 7 bases between.

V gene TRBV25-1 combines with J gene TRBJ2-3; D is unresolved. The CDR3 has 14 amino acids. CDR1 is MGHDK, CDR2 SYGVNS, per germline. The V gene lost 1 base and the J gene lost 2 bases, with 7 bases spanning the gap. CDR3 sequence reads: CASSEFSLTDTQYF. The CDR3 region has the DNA TGTGCCAGCAGTGAATTTAGCCTCACAGATACGCAGTATTTT.

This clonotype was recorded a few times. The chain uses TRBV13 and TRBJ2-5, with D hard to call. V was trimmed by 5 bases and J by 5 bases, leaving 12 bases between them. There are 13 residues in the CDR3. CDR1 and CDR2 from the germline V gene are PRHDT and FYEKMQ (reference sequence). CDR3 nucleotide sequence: TGTGCCAGCAGCGGGTCGCGTTTGGAGACCCAGTACTTC. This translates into CASSGSRLETQYF.

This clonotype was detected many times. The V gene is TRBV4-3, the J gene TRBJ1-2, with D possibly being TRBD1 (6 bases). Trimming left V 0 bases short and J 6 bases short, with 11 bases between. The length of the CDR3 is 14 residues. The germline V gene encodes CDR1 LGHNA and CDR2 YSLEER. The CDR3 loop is CASSQDQGRDGYTF. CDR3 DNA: TGCGCCAGCAGCCAAGATCAGGGGCGGGATGGCTACACCTTC.

The CDR3 region is CASSLRDGVTQYF. CDR3 sequence (DNA): TGTGCCAGCAGTTTGAGGGACGGCGTGACCCAGTACTTC. This chain connects TRBV25-1 to TRBJ2-5; D is tentatively TRBD1 or TRBD2 (5 bases each). This CDR3 comprises 13 residues. Germline CDR1 MGHDK, CDR2 SYGVNS. V was clipped by 5 bases and J by 7 bases, with 14 bases between them.

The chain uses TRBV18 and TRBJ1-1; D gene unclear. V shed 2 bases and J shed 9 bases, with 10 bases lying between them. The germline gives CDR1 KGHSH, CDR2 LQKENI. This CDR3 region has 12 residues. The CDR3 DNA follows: TGTGCCAGCTCACCAGAGACTGGGAAAGCTTTCTTT. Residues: CASSPETGKAFF.

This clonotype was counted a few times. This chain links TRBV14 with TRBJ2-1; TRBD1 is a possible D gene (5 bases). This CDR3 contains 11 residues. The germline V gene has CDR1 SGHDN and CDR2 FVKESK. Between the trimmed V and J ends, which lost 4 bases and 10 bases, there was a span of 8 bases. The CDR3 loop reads CASSLGQEQFF. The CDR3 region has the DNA TGTGCCAGCAGCCTGGGGCAGGAGCAGTTCTTC. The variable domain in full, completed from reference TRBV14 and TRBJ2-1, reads EAGVTQFPSHSVIEKGQTVTLRCDPISGHDNLYWYRRVMGKEIKFLLHFVKESKQDESGMPNNRFLAERTGGTYSTLKVQPAELEDSGVYFCASSLGQEQFFGPGTRLTVL.

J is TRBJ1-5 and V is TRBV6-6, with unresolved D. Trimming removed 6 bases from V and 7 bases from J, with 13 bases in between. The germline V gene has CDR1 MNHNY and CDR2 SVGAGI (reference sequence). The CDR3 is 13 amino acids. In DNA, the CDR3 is TGTGCCAGCAGCCTGAAAGAGAACCAGCCCCAGCATTTT. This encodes CASSLKENQPQHF.